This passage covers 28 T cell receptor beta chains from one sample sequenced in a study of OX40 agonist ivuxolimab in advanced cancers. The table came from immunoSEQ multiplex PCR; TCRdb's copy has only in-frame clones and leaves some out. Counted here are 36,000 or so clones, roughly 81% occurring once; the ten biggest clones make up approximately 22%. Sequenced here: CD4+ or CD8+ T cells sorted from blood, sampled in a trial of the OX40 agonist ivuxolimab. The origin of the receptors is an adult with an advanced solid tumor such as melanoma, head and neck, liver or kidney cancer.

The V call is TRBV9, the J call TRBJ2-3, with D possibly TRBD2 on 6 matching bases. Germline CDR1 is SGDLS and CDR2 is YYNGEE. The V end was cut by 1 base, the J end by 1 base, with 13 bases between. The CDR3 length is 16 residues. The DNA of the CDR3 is TGTGCCAGCAGCGTATCTGGTTCTAGCGGCACAGATACGCAGTATTTT. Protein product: CASSVSGSSGTDTQYF.

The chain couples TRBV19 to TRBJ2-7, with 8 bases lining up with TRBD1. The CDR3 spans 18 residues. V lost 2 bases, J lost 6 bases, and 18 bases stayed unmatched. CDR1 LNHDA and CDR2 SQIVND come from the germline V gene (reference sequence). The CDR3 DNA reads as TGTGCCAGTAGTATACAGGGGGCGGATTATGTTACGGCCGGCGAGCAGTACTTC. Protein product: CASSIQGADYVTAGEQYF.

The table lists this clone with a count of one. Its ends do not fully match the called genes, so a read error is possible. The CDR3 coding sequence is TGTGCCATCAGTGGGGCAGGCTCCAATCAGCCCCAGCATTTT. Translated, it gives CAISGAGSNQPQHF. The chain combines TRBV6-6 with TRBJ1-5; possible D gene TRBD1, 5 bases. The CDR3 totals 14 residues. The germline CDR1 and CDR2 sequences are MNHNY and SVGAGI (reference sequence).

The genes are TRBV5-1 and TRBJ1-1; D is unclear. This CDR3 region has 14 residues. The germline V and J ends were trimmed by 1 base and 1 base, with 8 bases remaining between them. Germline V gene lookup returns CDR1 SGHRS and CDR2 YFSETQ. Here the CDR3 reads CASSLNAGNTEAFF. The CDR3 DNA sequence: TGCGCCAGCAGCTTGAATGCCGGGAACACTGAAGCTTTCTTT.

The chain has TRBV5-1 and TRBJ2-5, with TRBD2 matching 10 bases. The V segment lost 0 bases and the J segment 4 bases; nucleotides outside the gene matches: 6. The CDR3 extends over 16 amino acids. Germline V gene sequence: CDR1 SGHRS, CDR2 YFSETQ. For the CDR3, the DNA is TGCGCCAGCAGCTTGGTTAGCGGGAGGCTGGGAGAGACCCAGTACTTC. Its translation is CASSLVSGRLGETQYF.

Here the CDR3 reads CASRPQGLDYGYTF. In DNA, the CDR3 is TGTGCCAGCAGACCTCAGGGGTTGGACTATGGCTACACCTTC. The chain is built from TRBV25-1 and TRBJ1-2, with D tentatively TRBD1 (6 bases). CDR3 length equals 14 residues. Between the trimmed V and J ends, which lost 6 bases and 3 bases, there was a span of 14 bases. Germline CDR1 MGHDK, CDR2 SYGVNS.

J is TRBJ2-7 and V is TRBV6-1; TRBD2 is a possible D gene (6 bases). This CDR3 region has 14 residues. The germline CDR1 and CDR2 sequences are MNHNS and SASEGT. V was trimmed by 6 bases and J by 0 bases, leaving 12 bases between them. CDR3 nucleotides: TGTGCCAGCAGATTGGAGGGTCGCTCCTACGAGCAGTACTTC. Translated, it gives CASRLEGRSYEQYF.

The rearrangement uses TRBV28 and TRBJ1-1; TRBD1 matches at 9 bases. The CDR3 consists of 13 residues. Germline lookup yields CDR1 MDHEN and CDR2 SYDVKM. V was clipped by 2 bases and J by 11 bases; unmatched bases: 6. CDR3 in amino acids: CASSLLGTGRAFF. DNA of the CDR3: TGTGCCAGCAGTTTACTAGGGACAGGGAGGGCTTTCTTT.

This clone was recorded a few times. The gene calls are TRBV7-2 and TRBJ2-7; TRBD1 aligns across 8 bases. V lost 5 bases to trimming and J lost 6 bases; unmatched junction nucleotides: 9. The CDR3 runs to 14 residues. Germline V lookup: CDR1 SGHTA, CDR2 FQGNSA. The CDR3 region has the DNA TGTGCCAGCAGCCTCCGACAGGGGAAACGCGAGCAGTACTTC. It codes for CASSLRQGKREQYF.

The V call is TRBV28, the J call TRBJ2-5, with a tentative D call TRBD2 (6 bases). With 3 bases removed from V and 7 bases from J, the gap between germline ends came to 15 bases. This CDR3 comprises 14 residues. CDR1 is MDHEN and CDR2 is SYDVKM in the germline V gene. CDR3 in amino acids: CASSFLEGRATQYF. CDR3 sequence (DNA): TGTGCCAGCAGTTTTTTGGAGGGGCGGGCGACCCAGTACTTC.

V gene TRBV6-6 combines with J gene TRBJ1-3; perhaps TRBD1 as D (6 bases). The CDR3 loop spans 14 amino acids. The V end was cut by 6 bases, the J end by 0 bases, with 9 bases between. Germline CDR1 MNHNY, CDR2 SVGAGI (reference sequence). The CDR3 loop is CASSRRGSGNTIYF. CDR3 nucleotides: TGTGCCAGCAGCCGCAGGGGCTCTGGAAACACCATATATTTT.

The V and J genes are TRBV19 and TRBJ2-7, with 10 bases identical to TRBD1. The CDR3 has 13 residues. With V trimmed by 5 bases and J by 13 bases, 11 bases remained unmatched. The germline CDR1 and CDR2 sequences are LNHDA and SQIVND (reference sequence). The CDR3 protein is CASSSGTGVRPYF. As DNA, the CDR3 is TGTGCCAGTAGTTCCGGGACAGGGGTGCGGCCATACTTC.

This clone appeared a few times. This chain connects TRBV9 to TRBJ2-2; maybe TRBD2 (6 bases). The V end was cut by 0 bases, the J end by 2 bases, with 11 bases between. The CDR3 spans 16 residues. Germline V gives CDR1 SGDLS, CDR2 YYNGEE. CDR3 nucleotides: TGTGCCAGCAGCGTAGGACTAGAATCCAACACCGGGGAGCTGTTTTTT. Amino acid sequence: CASSVGLESNTGELFF.

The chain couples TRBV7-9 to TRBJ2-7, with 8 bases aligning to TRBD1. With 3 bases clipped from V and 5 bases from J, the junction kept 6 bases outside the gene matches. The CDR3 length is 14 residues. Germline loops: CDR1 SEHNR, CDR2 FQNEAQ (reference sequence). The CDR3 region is CASSLRQGRNEQYF. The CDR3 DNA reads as TGTGCCAGCAGCTTGCGACAGGGGCGAAACGAGCAGTACTTC.

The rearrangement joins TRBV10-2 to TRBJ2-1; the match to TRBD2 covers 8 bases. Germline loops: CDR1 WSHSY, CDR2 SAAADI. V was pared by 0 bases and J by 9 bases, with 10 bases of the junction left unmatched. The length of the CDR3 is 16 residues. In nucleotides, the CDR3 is TGCGCCAGCAGTGAGTCGAAAGCGGGAGATAGGGGTGAGCAGTTCTTC. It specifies CASSESKAGDRGEQFF.

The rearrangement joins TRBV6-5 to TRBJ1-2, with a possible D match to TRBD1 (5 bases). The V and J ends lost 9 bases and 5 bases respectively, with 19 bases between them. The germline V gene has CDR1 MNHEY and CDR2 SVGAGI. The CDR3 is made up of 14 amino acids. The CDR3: CASTTVRGGYGYTF. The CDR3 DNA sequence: TGTGCCAGTACCACCGTAAGGGGAGGGTATGGCTACACCTTC.

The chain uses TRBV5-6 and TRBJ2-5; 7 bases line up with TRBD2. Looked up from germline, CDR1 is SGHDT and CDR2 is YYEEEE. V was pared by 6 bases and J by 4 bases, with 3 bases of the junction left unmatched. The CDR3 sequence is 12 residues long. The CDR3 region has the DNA TGTGCCAGCAAGTGGGAGGGAGAGACCCAGTACTTC. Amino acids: CASKWEGETQYF.

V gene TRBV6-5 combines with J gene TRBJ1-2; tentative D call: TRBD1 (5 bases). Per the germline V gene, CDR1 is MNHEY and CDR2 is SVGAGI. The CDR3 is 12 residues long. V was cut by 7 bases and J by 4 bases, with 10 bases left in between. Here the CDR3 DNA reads TGTGCCAGCACTGGGACCGGCTATGGCTACACCTTC. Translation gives CASTGTGYGYTF.

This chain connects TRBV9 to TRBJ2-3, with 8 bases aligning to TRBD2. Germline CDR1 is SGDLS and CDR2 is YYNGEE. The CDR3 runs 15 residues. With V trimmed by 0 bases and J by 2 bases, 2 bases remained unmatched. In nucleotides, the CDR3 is TGTGCCAGCAGCGTAGCGGGAGGGATCACAGATACGCAGTATTTT. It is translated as CASSVAGGITDTQYF.

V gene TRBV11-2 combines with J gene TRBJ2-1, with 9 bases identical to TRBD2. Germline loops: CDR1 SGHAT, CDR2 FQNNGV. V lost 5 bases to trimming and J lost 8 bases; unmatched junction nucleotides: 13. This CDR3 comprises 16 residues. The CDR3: CASSREISGSVYEQFF. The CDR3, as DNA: TGTGCCAGCAGCCGAGAGATTAGCGGGAGTGTTTATGAGCAGTTCTTC.

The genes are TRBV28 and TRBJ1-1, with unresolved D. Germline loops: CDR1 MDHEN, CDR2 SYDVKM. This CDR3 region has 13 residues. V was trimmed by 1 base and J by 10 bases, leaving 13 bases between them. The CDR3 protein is CASSLSALGGAFF. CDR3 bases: TGTGCCAGCAGTTTATCGGCCCTCGGCGGAGCTTTCTTT.

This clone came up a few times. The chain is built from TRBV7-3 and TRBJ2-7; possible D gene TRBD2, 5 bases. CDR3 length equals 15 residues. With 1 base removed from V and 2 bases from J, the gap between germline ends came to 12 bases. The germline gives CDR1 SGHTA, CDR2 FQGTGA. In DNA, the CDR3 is TGTGCCAGCAGCTTAAGTGTGGGAGAGACCTACGAGCAGTACTTC. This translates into CASSLSVGETYEQYF.

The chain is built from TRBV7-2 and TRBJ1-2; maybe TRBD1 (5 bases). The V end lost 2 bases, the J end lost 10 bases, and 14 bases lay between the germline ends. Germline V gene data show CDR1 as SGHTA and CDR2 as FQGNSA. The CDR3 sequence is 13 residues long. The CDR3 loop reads CASSLRRQGFYTF. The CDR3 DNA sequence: TGTGCCAGCAGCTTAAGGCGGCAGGGTTTCTACACCTTC.

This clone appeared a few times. The CDR3 nucleotides read TGCGCCAGCAGTGATAGGAGGGCGAGGGACGAGCAGTACTTC. It specifies CASSDRRARDEQYF. The genes are TRBV10-1 and TRBJ2-7, with D possibly matching TRBD2 (6 bases). This CDR3 contains 14 residues. Deletions cut 3 bases from V and 5 bases from J, with 14 bases between. Germline CDR1 reads WNHNN; CDR2 reads SYGVQD (reference sequence).

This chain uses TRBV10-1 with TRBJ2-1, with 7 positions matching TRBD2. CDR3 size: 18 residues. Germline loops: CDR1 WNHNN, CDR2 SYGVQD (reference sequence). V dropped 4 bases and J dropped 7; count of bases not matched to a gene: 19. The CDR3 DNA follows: TGCGCCAGCAGTGGACCGGCCCTCAGCGGGTCGGGAGGTAATGAGCAGTTCTTC. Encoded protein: CASSGPALSGSGGNEQFF.

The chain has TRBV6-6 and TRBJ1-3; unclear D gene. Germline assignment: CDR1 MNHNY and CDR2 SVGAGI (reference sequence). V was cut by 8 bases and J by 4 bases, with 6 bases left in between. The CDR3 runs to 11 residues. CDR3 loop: CASGKGNTIYF. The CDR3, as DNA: TGTGCCAGCGGGAAAGGAAACACCATATATTTT.

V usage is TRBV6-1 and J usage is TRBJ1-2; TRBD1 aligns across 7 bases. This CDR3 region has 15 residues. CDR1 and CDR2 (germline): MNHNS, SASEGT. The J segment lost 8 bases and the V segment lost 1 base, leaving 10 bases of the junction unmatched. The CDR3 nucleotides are TGTGCCAGCAGTGAAGTATCCCTGCAGGGGGGGGGCTACACCTTC. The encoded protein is CASSEVSLQGGGYTF.

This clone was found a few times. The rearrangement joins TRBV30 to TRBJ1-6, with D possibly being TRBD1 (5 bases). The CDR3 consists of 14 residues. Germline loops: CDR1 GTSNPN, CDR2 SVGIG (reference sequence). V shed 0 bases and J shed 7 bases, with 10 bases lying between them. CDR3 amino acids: CAWSVMAGNSPLHF. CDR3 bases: TGTGCCTGGAGTGTAATGGCAGGGAATTCACCCCTCCACTTT.